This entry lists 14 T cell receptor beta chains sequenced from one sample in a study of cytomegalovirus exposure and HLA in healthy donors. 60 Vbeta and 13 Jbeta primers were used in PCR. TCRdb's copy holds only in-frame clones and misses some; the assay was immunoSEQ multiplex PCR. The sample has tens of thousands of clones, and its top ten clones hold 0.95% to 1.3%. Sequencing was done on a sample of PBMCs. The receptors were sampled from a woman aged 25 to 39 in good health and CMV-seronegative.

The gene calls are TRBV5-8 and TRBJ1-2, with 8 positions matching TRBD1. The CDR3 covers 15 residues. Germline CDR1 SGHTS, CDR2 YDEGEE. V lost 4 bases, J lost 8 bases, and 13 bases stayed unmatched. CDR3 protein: CASSKGTGFFYGYTF. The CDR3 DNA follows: TGTGCCAGCAGCAAAGGGACAGGCTTTTTTTACGGCTACACCTTC.

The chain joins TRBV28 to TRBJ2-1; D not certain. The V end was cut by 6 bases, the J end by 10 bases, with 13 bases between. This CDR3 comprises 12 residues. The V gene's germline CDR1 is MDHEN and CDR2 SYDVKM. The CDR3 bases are TGTGCCAGCAGGCCCAATGCCGGGGAGCAGTTCTTC. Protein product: CASRPNAGEQFF. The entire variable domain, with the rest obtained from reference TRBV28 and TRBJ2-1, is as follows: DVKVTQSSRYLVKRTGEKVFLECVQDMDHENMFWYRQDPGLGLRLIYFSYDVKMKEKGDIPEGYSVSREKKERFSLILESASTNQTSMYLCASRPNAGEQFFGPGTRLTVL.

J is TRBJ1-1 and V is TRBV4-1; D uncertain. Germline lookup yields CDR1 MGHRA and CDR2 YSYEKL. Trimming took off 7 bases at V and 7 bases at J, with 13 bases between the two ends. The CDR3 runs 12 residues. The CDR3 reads CASTGTSDEAFF. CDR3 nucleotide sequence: TGCGCCAGCACGGGAACGTCGGATGAAGCTTTCTTT.

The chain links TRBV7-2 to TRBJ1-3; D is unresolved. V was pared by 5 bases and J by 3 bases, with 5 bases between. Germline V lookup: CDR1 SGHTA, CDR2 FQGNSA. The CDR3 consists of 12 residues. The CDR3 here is CASSPVGNTIYF. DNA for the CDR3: TGTGCCAGCAGCCCAGTTGGAAACACCATATATTTT.

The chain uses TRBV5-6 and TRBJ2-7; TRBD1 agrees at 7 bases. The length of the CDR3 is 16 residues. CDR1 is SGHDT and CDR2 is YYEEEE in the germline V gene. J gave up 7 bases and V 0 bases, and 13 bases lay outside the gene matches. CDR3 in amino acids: CASSLGGRGGASEQYF. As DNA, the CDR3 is TGTGCCAGCAGCTTGGGGGGGAGAGGGGGCGCGAGTGAGCAGTACTTC.

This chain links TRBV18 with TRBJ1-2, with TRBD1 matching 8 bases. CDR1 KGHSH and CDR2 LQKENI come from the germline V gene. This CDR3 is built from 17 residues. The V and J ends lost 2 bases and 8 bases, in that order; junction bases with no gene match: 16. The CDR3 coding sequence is TGTGCCAGCTCACCAGTGGTTACTCAGGGGGCCGGCGTCGGCTACACCTTC. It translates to CASSPVVTQGAGVGYTF.

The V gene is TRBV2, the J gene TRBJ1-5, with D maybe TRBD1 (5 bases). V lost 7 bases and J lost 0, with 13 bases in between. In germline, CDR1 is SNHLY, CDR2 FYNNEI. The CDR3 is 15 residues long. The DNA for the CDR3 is TGTGCCAGCAACAAAGAAGGGGTTAGCAATCAGCCCCAGCATTTT. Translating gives CASNKEGVSNQPQHF. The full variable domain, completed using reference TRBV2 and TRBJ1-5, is EPEVTQTPSHQVTQMGQEVILRCVPISNHLYFYWYRQILGQKVEFLVSFYNNEISEKSEIFDDQFSVERPDGSNFTLKIRSTKLEDSAMYFCASNKEGVSNQPQHFGDGTRLSIL.

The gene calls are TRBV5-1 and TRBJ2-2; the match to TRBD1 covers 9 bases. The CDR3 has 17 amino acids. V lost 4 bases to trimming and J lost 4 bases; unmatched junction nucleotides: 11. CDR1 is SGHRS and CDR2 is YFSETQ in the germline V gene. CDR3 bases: TGCGCCAGCAGCCTAAACGGACAGGGGACACTCACCGGGGAGCTGTTTTTT. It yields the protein CASSLNGQGTLTGELFF.

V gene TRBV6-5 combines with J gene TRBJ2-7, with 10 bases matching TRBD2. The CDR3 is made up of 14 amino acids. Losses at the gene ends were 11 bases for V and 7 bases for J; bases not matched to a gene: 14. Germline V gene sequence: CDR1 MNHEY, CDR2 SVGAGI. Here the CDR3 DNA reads TGTGCCGGATCAACTAGCGGGGCTTCGTATGAGCAGTACTTC. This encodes CAGSTSGASYEQYF.

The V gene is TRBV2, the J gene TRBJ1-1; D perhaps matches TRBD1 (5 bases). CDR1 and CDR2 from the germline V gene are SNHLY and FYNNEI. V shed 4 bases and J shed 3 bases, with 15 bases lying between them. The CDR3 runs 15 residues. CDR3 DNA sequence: TGTGCCAGCAGTGCAGCGATAGGGGTTGACACTGAAGCTTTCTTT. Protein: CASSAAIGVDTEAFF.

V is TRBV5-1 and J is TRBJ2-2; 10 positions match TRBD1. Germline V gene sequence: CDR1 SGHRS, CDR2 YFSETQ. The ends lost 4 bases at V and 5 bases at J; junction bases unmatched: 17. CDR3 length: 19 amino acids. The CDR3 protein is CASSVAPGSGTGATGELFF. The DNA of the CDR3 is TGCGCCAGCAGCGTCGCTCCAGGCTCCGGGACAGGGGCGACCGGGGAGCTGTTTTTT.

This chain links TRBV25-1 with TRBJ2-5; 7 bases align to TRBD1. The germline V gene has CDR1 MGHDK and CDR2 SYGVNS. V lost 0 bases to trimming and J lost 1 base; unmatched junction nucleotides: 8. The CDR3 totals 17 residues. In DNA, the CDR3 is TGTGCCAGCAGTGAATATATCCAGGGGGTGCTCCAAGAGACCCAGTACTTC. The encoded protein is CASSEYIQGVLQETQYF.

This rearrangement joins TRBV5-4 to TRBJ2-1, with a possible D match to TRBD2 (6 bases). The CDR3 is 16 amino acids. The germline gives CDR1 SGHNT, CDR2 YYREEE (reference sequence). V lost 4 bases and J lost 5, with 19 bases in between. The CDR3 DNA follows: TGTGCCAGCAGCAGGGGCGTCGGAGGGATTAACAATGAGCAGTTCTTC. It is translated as CASSRGVGGINNEQFF.

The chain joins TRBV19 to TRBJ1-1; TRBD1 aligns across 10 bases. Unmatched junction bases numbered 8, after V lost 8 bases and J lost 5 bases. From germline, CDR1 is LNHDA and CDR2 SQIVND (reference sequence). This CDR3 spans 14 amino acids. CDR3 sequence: CASRPGQGGTEAFF. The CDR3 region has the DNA TGTGCCAGTCGACCTGGACAGGGGGGGACTGAAGCTTTCTTT.